Included here is one T cell receptor beta chain sequence, with context. This sample stems from a study of blood T cell repertoires in COVID-19. Study information: Samples taken during acute and convalescent COVID-19 were collected in the United States, Italy and Spain. In each case, the material was cDNA or gDNA derived from T cells, B-cell-depleted T cells, or PBMCs.

This CDR3 is built from 13 residues. CDR1 DFQATT and CDR2 SNEGSKA come from the germline V gene (reference sequence). With 3 bases removed from V and 2 bases from J, the gap between germline ends came to 8 bases. In the original analysis: Reference gene primer amplification yielded estimated nucleated cell counts. The method was immunoSEQ multiplex PCR; TCRdb's version includes in-frame clones alone and lacks a portion of them. Clonal size and the V and J genes are those of that table, whereas D and trimming came from the DNA. The data contain some 220,000 clones, around 83% of them singletons. Material for sequencing was peripheral blood. The chain combines TRBV20-1 with TRBJ1-5; D may be TRBD1 (5 bases). The TCR originated in a woman in her 70s with COVID-19, enrolled during active disease. The CDR3 loop is CSASGRGNQPQHF. The CDR3 DNA reads as TGCAGTGCTAGTGGCAGGGGCAATCAGCCCCAGCATTTT.